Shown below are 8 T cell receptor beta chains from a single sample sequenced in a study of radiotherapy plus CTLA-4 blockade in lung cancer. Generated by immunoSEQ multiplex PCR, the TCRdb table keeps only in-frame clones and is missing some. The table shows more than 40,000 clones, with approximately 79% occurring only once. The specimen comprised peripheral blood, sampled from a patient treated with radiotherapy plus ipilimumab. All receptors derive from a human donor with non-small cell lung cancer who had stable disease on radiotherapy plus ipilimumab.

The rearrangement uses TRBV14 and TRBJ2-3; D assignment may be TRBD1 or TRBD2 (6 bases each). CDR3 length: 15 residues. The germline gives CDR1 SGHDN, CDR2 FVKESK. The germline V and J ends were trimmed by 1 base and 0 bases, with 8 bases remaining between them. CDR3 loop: CASSQGGASTDTQYF. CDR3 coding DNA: TGTGCCAGCAGCCAAGGGGGGGCCAGCACAGATACGCAGTATTTT.

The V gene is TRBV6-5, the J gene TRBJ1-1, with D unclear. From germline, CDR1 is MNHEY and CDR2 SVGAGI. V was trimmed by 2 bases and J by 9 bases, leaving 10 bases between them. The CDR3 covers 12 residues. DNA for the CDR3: TGTGCCAGCAGTTACGTACTGGGGAAAGCTTTCTTT. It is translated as CASSYVLGKAFF.

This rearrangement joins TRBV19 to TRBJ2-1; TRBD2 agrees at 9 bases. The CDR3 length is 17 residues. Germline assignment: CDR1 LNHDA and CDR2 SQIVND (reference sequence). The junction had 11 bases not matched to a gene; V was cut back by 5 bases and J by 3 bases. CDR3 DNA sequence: TGTGCCAGTAGTCCGGGTAGCGGGGGAACCCGCTACAATGAGCAGTTCTTC. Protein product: CASSPGSGGTRYNEQFF.

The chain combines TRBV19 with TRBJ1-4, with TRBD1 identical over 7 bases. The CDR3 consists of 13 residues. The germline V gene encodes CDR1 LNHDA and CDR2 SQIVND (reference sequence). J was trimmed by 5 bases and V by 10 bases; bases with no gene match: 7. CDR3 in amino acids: CATSGTANEKLFF. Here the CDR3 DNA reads TGTGCCACATCCGGGACAGCAAATGAAAAACTGTTTTTT.

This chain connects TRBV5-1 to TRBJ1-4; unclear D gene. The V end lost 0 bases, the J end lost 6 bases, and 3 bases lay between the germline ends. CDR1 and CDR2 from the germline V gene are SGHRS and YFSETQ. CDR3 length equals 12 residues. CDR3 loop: CASSLGDEKLFF. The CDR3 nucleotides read TGCGCCAGCAGCTTGGGAGATGAAAAACTGTTTTTT.

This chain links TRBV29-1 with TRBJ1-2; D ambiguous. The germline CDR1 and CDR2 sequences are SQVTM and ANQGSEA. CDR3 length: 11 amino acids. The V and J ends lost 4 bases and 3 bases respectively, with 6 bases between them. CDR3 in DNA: TGCAGCGTTGTGGAGGACTATGGCTACACCTTC. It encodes CSVVEDYGYTF.

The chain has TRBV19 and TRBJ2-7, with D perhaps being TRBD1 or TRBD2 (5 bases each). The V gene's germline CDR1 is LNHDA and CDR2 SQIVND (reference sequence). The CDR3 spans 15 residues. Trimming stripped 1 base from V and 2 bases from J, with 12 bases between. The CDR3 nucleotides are TGTGCCAGTAGTATAGGAGGGGTGGCTACCTACGAGCAGTACTTC. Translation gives CASSIGGVATYEQYF.

The CDR3 bases are TGTGCCAGCAGCCCCCTACAGGGAGGATTTGGGTACACCTTC. Its protein product is CASSPLQGGFGYTF. The chain couples TRBV7-2 to TRBJ1-2, with a possible D match to TRBD1 (6 bases). This CDR3 region has 14 residues. Germline CDR1 and CDR2: SGHTA and FQGNSA. Trimming took off 5 bases at V and 11 bases at J, with 21 bases between the two ends.